These 18 T cell receptor beta chains were all obtained from the same sample, sequenced in a study of human T cells and chemical hapten exposure. Sample time point: pre-sensitization, week 0. Treatment in this sample: therapeutic diphenylcyclopropenone sensitization with weekly scalp DPC. In TCRdb, the RACE reads were re-called with MiXCR into one record per CDR3 protein. The table includes some 45,000 distinct CDR3 sequences, over 10% detected once. Specimen: whole blood, collected in connection with sensitization to the hapten diphenylcyclopropenone (DPC). These receptor sequences come from a woman under 40 with alopecia areata. Some clones in this sample may be carry-over from other donors' samples.

This clonotype was recorded many times. This chain connects TRBV7-9 to TRBJ2-1; 9 bases map to TRBD2. The V gene end was trimmed by 5 bases and the J gene end by 7 bases; junction bases not matched to a gene: 12. This CDR3 is 16 amino acids long. Per the germline V gene, CDR1 is SEHNR and CDR2 is FQNEAQ (reference sequence). The DNA of the CDR3 is TGTGCCAGCAGCGCCCTCGCTAGCGGGATGGTAAATGAGCAGTTCTTC. Residues: CASSALASGMVNEQFF. Looking up the rest from reference TRBV7-9 and TRBJ2-1 gives the full variable domain: DTGVSQNPRHKITKRGQNVTFRCDPISEHNRLYWYRQTLGQGPEFLTYFQNEAQLEKSRLLSDRFSAERPKGSFSTLEIQRTEQGDSAMYLCASSALASGMVNEQFFGPGTRLTVL.

The table lists this clonotype with many counts. The V call is TRBV7-9, the J call TRBJ2-7; no reliable D call. V lost 1 base, J lost 2 bases, and 9 bases lay in between. CDR1 and CDR2 from the germline V gene are SEHNR and FQNEAQ (reference sequence). This CDR3 is built from 14 residues. The CDR3 DNA reads TGTGCCAGCAGCTTAGGCAGGACCACCTACGAGCAGTACTTC. Protein sequence: CASSLGRTTYEQYF.

This clonotype showed up many times. The chain combines TRBV11-2 with TRBJ2-1; 7 bases align to TRBD2. V dropped 1 base and J dropped 6; count of bases not matched to a gene: 9. Germline V gene sequence: CDR1 SGHAT, CDR2 FQNNGV. CDR3 length: 16 residues. CDR3 nucleotides: TGTGCCAGCAGCTTAGGGCCAGCGGGATCTTTCAATGAGCAGTTCTTC. The encoded protein is CASSLGPAGSFNEQFF.

This clonotype has at least ten counts. The genes are TRBV5-1 and TRBJ1-1; D call uncertain. This CDR3 is 15 amino acids long. Germline V gene data show CDR1 as SGHRS and CDR2 as YFSETQ. With 5 bases removed from V and 7 bases from J, the gap between germline ends came to 21 bases. This chain's CDR3 is CASRLDSDGALEAFF. Here the CDR3 DNA reads TGCGCCAGCAGACTAGATTCGGACGGCGCCCTTGAAGCTTTCTTT. Full variable domain (outside the CDR3, taken from reference TRBV5-1 and TRBJ1-1): KAGVTQTPRYLIKTRGQQVTLSCSPISGHRSVSWYQQTPGQGLQFLFEYFSETQRNKGNFPGRFSGRQFSNSRSEMNVSTLELGDSALYLCASRLDSDGALEAFFGQGTRLTVV.

Only a few counts were recorded for this clonotype. The rearrangement joins TRBV9 to TRBJ2-7, with 8 bases identical to TRBD2. The germline V gene has CDR1 SGDLS and CDR2 YYNGEE. J gave up 3 bases and V 4 bases, and 15 bases lay outside the gene matches. The CDR3 covers 17 residues. CDR3 in amino acids: CASSPSRASSGHYEQYF. DNA for the CDR3: TGTGCCAGCAGCCCTTCCAGAGCTTCTAGCGGGCACTACGAGCAGTACTTC. Full variable domain (missing parts from reference TRBV9 and TRBJ2-7): DSGVTQTPKHLITATGQRVTLRCSPRSGDLSVYWYQQSLDQGLQFLIQYYNGEERAKGNILERFSAQQFPDLHSELNLSSLELGDSALYFCASSPSRASSGHYEQYFGPGTRLTVT.

This clonotype was recorded at least ten times. The chain employs TRBV13 and TRBJ2-3, with D tentatively TRBD2 (6 bases). Per germline, CDR1 PRHDT and CDR2 FYEKMQ (reference sequence). Trimming left V 3 bases short and J 7 bases short, with 14 bases between. CDR3 length: 14 amino acids. The CDR3 bases are TGTGCCAGCAGCTTGGTCGGCGGGAAAAATACGCAGTATTTT. Encoded protein: CASSLVGGKNTQYF.

This chain connects TRBV6-4 to TRBJ2-2, with D unresolved. The CDR3 has 13 residues. Trimming left V 0 bases short and J 8 bases short, with 7 bases between. In germline, CDR1 is MRHNA, CDR2 SNTAGT. DNA of the CDR3: TGTGCCAGCAGTGACTCGAATTCTGGGGAGCTGTTTTTT. It specifies CASSDSNSGELFF.

This clonotype came up many times. The chain employs TRBV6-5 and TRBJ2-7; 11 bases match TRBD1. J was trimmed by 6 bases and V by 2 bases; bases with no gene match: 3. CDR1 and CDR2 (germline): MNHEY, SVGAGI. This CDR3 is built from 14 residues. The CDR3 loop reads CASSYLDRGREQYF. The CDR3 nucleotides read TGTGCCAGCAGTTACCTGGACAGGGGGCGCGAGCAGTACTTC.

This clonotype was counted ten times or more. The chain links TRBV28 to TRBJ2-3, with D unresolved. The germline gives CDR1 MDHEN, CDR2 SYDVKM. CDR3 length equals 16 residues. The V end was cut by 5 bases, the J end by 0 bases, with 15 bases between. Here the CDR3 DNA reads TGTGCCAGCAGTCCACACCTCCTGTCCAGCACAGATACGCAGTATTTT. Its translation is CASSPHLLSSTDTQYF.

This clonotype was found many times. This chain links TRBV7-2 with TRBJ2-5; 8 nucleotides line up with TRBD2. The germline V gene encodes CDR1 SGHTA and CDR2 FQGNSA. The CDR3 runs 19 residues. The junction had 22 bases not matched to a gene; V was cut back by 5 bases and J by 5 bases. CDR3 DNA: TGTGCCAGCAGCCCTCAAGCCCTGCTAAGGAGCGGGAGCGGGGAGACCCAGTACTTC. Amino acids: CASSPQALLRSGSGETQYF.

This clonotype was seen repeatedly, ten times or more. The rearrangement uses TRBV7-2 and TRBJ2-7, with 11 bases matching TRBD1. CDR3 length: 15 residues. The germline gives CDR1 SGHTA, CDR2 FQGNSA. V was pared by 5 bases and J by 4 bases, with 7 bases of the junction left unmatched. The CDR3 nucleotides are TGTGCCAGCAGCCCCGGACAGGGGGCTCCTTACGAGCAGTACTTC. This codes for CASSPGQGAPYEQYF.

This clonotype was seen repeatedly, ten times or more. This chain uses TRBV28 with TRBJ1-2, with D unclear. This CDR3 is built from 14 residues. Germline CDR1 is MDHEN and CDR2 is SYDVKM. Trimming removed 1 base from V and 1 base from J, with 7 bases in between. The CDR3 DNA reads as TGTGCCAGCAGTTTATTTTTGAGTAACTATGGCTACACCTTC. This sequence encodes CASSLFLSNYGYTF.

There are many counts of this clonotype. This chain uses TRBV4-1 with TRBJ2-7; TRBD2 matches at 7 bases. Germline V gene sequence: CDR1 MGHRA, CDR2 YSYEKL. The length of the CDR3 is 15 residues. V dropped 3 bases and J dropped 2; count of bases not matched to a gene: 7. The CDR3 reads CASSQVSSGAYEQYF. DNA for the CDR3: TGCGCCAGCAGCCAGGTTTCTAGCGGAGCCTACGAGCAGTACTTC.

This clonotype has ten or more counts. CDR3 nucleotide sequence: TGCGCCAGCAGATTAATAAAGAACACAGATACGCAGTATTTT. This sequence encodes CASRLIKNTDTQYF. The chain is built from TRBV5-1 and TRBJ2-3; D call uncertain. Germline values: CDR1 SGHRS, CDR2 YFSETQ. The CDR3 is made up of 14 amino acids. Trimming took off 5 bases at V and 2 bases at J, with 12 bases between the two ends.

CDR3 sequence (DNA): TGTGCCAGCAGCTTACGGGACAGACCCTACGAGCAGTACTTC. Amino acid sequence: CASSLRDRPYEQYF. The genes are TRBV11-3 and TRBJ2-7; 7 bases map to TRBD1. CDR3 length: 14 amino acids. V trimming: 2 bases; J trimming: 2 bases; junction bases outside the gene matches: 3. Germline V gene sequence: CDR1 SGHNT, CDR2 YENEEA.

Of note for this clonotype: No conserved phenylalanine or tryptophan is present at the end of the CDR3, so a read error is the likely explanation. The DNA is omitted, as the CDR3 cannot be located on it reliably, and the CDR3 follows TCRdb's listing. This chain uses TRBV10-3 with TRBJ2-7; the D call of TRBD1 is as the table states it, not checked on the DNA. The CDR3 is 12 residues long, ends included. CDR1 and CDR2 from the germline V gene are ENHRY and SYGVKD. This CDR3 is CAISGTRDPEQA.

This clonotype came up many times. The chain combines TRBV5-1 with TRBJ2-5; D is unresolved. V was clipped by 1 base and J by 1 base, with 5 bases between them. This CDR3 has 13 residues. Germline CDR1 SGHRS, CDR2 YFSETQ. The CDR3 region is CASSLRVQETQYF. DNA for the CDR3: TGCGCCAGCAGCTTGAGGGTCCAAGAGACCCAGTACTTC.

This chain uses TRBV20-1 with TRBJ1-1; D may be TRBD1 (6 bases). The CDR3 loop spans 15 amino acids. CDR1 is DFQATT and CDR2 is SNEGSKA in the germline V gene (reference sequence). The V end was cut by 5 bases, the J end by 4 bases, with 20 bases between. The CDR3 DNA is TGCAGTGCTGGACCGGGGGCAGGAGGGGGCACTGAAGCTTTCTTT. It yields the protein CSAGPGAGGGTEAFF.